This T cell receptor beta chain was recorded in a study of response to subunit inactivated influenza vaccine. Study-level points and caveats: The authors put forward the suggestion that each seasonal influenza vaccination may bring in only a limited number of new T cells.

TCRdb recomputed calls from the RT-PCR reads with MiXCR, one row per CDR3 protein. The sample has 500,000 to 650,000 distinct CDR3 sequences; 7.6% are singletons. The table lists this clonotype with many counts. Its specificity is unknown. V lost 0 bases and J lost 6; bases outside the gene matches: 6. This CDR3 region has 15 residues. From germline, CDR1 is DFQATT and CDR2 SNEGSKA (reference sequence). The chain links TRBV20-1 to TRBJ2-1; 9 bases are a match to TRBD1. This material consisted of PBMCs from blood, taken around 25 months after vaccination. The clonotype was recovered from a man aged 45 to 70 who received an inactivated influenza vaccine. CDR3 loop: CSARDIGQGTNEQFF. As DNA, the CDR3 is TGCAGTGCTAGAGATATCGGACAGGGGACCAATGAGCAGTTCTTC.